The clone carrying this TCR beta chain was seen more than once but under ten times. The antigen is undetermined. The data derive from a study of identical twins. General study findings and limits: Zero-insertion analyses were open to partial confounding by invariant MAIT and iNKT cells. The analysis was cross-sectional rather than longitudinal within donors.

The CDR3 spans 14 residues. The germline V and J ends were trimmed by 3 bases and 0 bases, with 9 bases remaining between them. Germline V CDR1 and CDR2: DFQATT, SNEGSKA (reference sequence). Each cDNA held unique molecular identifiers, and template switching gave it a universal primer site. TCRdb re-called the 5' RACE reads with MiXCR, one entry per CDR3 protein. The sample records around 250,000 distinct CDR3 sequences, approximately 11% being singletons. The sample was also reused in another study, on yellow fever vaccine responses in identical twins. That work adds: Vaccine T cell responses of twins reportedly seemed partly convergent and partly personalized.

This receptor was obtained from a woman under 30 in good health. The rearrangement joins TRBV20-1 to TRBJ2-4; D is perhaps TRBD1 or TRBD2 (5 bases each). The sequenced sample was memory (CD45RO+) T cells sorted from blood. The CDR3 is CSARGVLAKNIQYF. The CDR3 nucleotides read TGCAGTGCTAGGGGGGTTCTAGCCAAAAACATTCAGTACTTC.